What follows is one T cell receptor beta chain and its context. Its matching antigen is unknown. Deletions cut 6 bases from V and 11 bases from J, with 16 bases between. This CDR3 is built from 11 residues. From germline, CDR1 is DFQATT and CDR2 SNEGSKA (reference sequence). These data originate in a study of shared clonotypes between healthy human individuals. Findings of the study overall: Genetic and exposure-history diversity was limited by the few donors. At large depth, rarefaction still showed sorted-subset sequencing to be incomplete. Clonotypes shared by all four sorted-subset donors had higher generation probabilities than non-shared clonotypes. Clonotype sharing levels among donors were expected to vary with sequencing depth.

Generated by immunoSEQ multiplex PCR, the TCRdb table keeps only in-frame clones and is missing some. The table lists roughly 2.2 million clones, about 92% of them singletons, with 0.35% to 0.45% in the top ten. Sequences were obtained from naive CD4+ T cells from PBMCs. Indicated subset: CD45RA+ positively selected. The rearrangement joins TRBV20-1 to TRBJ1-1, with TRBD1 as a possible D gene (5 bases). The sequence was obtained from a man younger than 30 in good health. Some clones in this sample may be carry-over from other donors' samples. CDR3 coding DNA: TGCAGTGCCCTTACCTGGGGGGACGCTTTCTTT. Translated: CSALTWGDAFF.